These 20 T cell receptor beta chains came from one sample sequenced in a study of shared clonotypes between healthy human individuals. The data were produced by immunoSEQ multiplex PCR, yet TCRdb's version contains in-frame clones alone and is incomplete. The data hold more than 2 million clones, with roughly 95% observed a single time. Positive CCR7 selection of CD45RO-negative cells yielded the naive CD8 cells, and terminally differentiated effector memory CD45RA+ cells were excluded. The sample taken for sequencing was naive CD8+ T cells sorted from blood. These TCRs come from a man aged 18 to 30 in good health.

V and J are TRBV6-5 and TRBJ1-5; no clear D gene. Germline CDR1 is MNHEY and CDR2 is SVGAGI. With 8 bases removed from V and 16 bases from J, the gap between germline ends came to 18 bases. The CDR3 has 11 amino acids. Here the CDR3 reads CASHGRQVLHF. In nucleotides, the CDR3 is TGTGCCAGCCACGGGCGGCAGGTCCTTCATTTT.

The chain joins TRBV4-3 to TRBJ2-2; unclear D gene. The CDR3 runs 17 residues. Between the trimmed V and J ends, which lost 1 base and 0 bases, there was a span of 12 bases. Germline assignment: CDR1 LGHNA and CDR2 YSLEER. The CDR3 protein is CASSQGRHSSNTGELFF. The CDR3 coding sequence is TGCGCCAGCAGCCAAGGAAGACACAGCTCGAACACCGGGGAGCTGTTTTTT.

The gene calls are TRBV7-8 and TRBJ2-2, with D perhaps being TRBD1 or TRBD2 (6 bases each). The germline V and J ends were trimmed by 2 bases and 5 bases, with 15 bases remaining between them. The CDR3 has 16 amino acids. Germline values: CDR1 SGHVS, CDR2 FQNEAQ. As DNA, the CDR3 is TGTGCCAGCAGCTTACGATCCGGGGGCGGAACCGGGGAGCTGTTTTTT. Translation: CASSLRSGGGTGELFF.

V is TRBV19 and J is TRBJ2-1; D not certain. Germline CDR1 is LNHDA and CDR2 is SQIVND (reference sequence). Trimming removed 7 bases at V and 1 base at J, with 11 bases between. This CDR3 spans 14 amino acids. CDR3 protein: CASKPPLSYNEQFF. The CDR3 DNA reads as TGTGCCAGTAAGCCCCCTTTATCCTACAATGAGCAGTTCTTC.

The rearrangement joins TRBV27 to TRBJ2-7, with D perhaps matching TRBD1 (6 bases). The CDR3 is 16 residues long. V was clipped by 0 bases and J by 4 bases, with 16 bases between them. Germline CDR1 and CDR2: MNHEY and SMNVEV (reference sequence). The CDR3 DNA reads as TGTGCCAGCAGTTTATCGGCAGGGGATTCTTTTTACGAGCAGTACTTC. Translated, it gives CASSLSAGDSFYEQYF.

This chain uses TRBV5-6 with TRBJ2-1; 12 nucleotides align to TRBD2. The CDR3 covers 17 residues. From germline, CDR1 is SGHDT and CDR2 YYEEEE. The junction had 14 bases not matched to a gene; V was cut back by 4 bases and J by 9 bases. The CDR3 nucleotides read TGTGCCAGCAGCCCCCCTCCGCTAGCGGGGGGGCAGGGTGAGCAGTTCTTC. It specifies CASSPPPLAGGQGEQFF.

The chain carries TRBV7-9 and TRBJ1-2; unclear D gene. With 3 bases removed from V and 4 bases from J, the gap between germline ends came to 15 bases. The germline V gene has CDR1 SEHNR and CDR2 FQNEAQ (reference sequence). The CDR3 sequence is 15 residues long. The CDR3 coding sequence is TGTGCCAGCAGCTTTATGCCAGCAGACCCCTATGGCTACACCTTC. Protein sequence: CASSFMPADPYGYTF.

J is TRBJ1-1 and V is TRBV19; TRBD1 matches 9 bases. Germline-derived CDR1 and CDR2 are LNHDA and SQIVND (reference sequence). V dropped 6 bases and J dropped 4; count of bases not matched to a gene: 9. This CDR3 spans 15 amino acids. The CDR3: CASSLSGTGPTEAFF. The CDR3 bases are TGTGCCAGTAGCCTGTCCGGGACAGGGCCCACTGAAGCTTTCTTT. Variable domain in full (rest from reference TRBV19 and TRBJ1-1): DGGITQSPKYLFRKEGQNVTLSCEQNLNHDAMYWYRQDPGQGLRLIYYSQIVNDFQKGDIAEGYSVSREKKESFPLTVTSAQKNPTAFYLCASSLSGTGPTEAFFGQGTRLTVV.

Points on this clone: Other DNA sequences from this sample encode an identical CDR3 as well. CDR3 bases: TGTGCCAGCAGCTTAGCGAGCGGCCTTACCTACGAGCAGTACTTC. As protein: CASSLASGLTYEQYF. The gene calls are TRBV7-9 and TRBJ2-7, with D possibly being TRBD2 (5 bases). Per germline, CDR1 SEHNR and CDR2 FQNEAQ (reference sequence). The germline V and J ends were trimmed by 0 bases and 2 bases, with 11 bases remaining between them. This CDR3 comprises 15 residues.

The chain uses TRBV5-1 and TRBJ2-2; D is perhaps TRBD1 (5 bases). The germline CDR1 and CDR2 sequences are SGHRS and YFSETQ. V gave up 4 bases and J gave up 0 bases, with 13 bases separating them. The length of the CDR3 is 16 residues. The chain's CDR3 is CASSPSETANTGELFF. CDR3 bases: TGCGCCAGCAGCCCGTCCGAGACAGCGAACACCGGGGAGCTGTTTTTT.

This chain links TRBV27 with TRBJ2-5; D gene unclear. Trimming shortened V by 5 bases and J by 6 bases, and 13 bases separated the two germline ends. Germline V lookup: CDR1 MNHEY, CDR2 SMNVEV (reference sequence). This CDR3 comprises 13 residues. The CDR3 here is CASSTDLGQTQYF. The CDR3 DNA reads as TGTGCCAGCAGTACTGACTTAGGGCAGACCCAGTACTTC.

The genes are TRBV6-1 and TRBJ2-7; the D gene is possibly TRBD1 (5 bases). Germline CDR1 is MNHNS and CDR2 is SASEGT. The CDR3 is 14 amino acids. Trimming removed 6 bases from V and 2 bases from J, with 14 bases in between. DNA for the CDR3: TGTGCCAGCAGGGACACAGGAATGACCTACGAGCAGTACTTC. Its protein product is CASRDTGMTYEQYF.

The chain uses TRBV19 and TRBJ1-2; TRBD1 agrees at 10 bases. CDR1 LNHDA and CDR2 SQIVND come from the germline V gene (reference sequence). With 4 bases clipped from V and 3 bases from J, the junction kept 8 bases outside the gene matches. The CDR3 covers 16 residues. Here the CDR3 DNA reads TGTGCCAGTAGTACCCTCGGGACAGGGGATGACTATGGCTACACCTTC. This gives the protein CASSTLGTGDDYGYTF.

The chain couples TRBV7-9 to TRBJ2-1; the match to TRBD2 covers 12 bases. The germline V gene has CDR1 SEHNR and CDR2 FQNEAQ (reference sequence). The CDR3 spans 16 residues. With V trimmed by 5 bases and J by 4 bases, 6 bases remained unmatched. The CDR3 nucleotides read TGTGCCAGCAGCCTCTTGACTAGCGGGAGTTACAATGAGCAGTTCTTC. This encodes CASSLLTSGSYNEQFF.

This clone was found once. This chain connects TRBV15 to TRBJ2-1, with TRBD1 identical over 9 bases. The CDR3 loop spans 13 amino acids. With V trimmed by 5 bases and J by 8 bases, 4 bases remained unmatched. Germline lookup yields CDR1 LNHNV and CDR2 YYDKDF (reference sequence). CDR3 sequence (DNA): TGTGCCACCAGCGGAACAGGGGGCGATGAGCAGTTCTTC. Translating gives CATSGTGGDEQFF.

The chain joins TRBV7-6 to TRBJ2-4; TRBD1 aligns across 9 bases. Germline V gives CDR1 SGHVS, CDR2 FNYEAQ. Trimming at V came to 5 bases and at J to 8 bases, leaving 4 bases not matched to a gene. The length of the CDR3 is 13 residues. The CDR3 coding sequence is TGTGCCAGCAGCCGCCGGACAGGGGACATTCAGTACTTC. Translation gives CASSRRTGDIQYF.

This chain connects TRBV7-6 to TRBJ1-6; 9 bases match TRBD1. V gave up 5 bases and J gave up 8 bases; unmatched junction bases: 7. This CDR3 region has 15 residues. The germline CDR1 and CDR2 sequences are SGHVS and FNYEAQ. Here the CDR3 reads CASSQNDRGDSPLHF. The CDR3 DNA reads as TGTGCCAGCAGCCAGAACGACAGGGGGGATTCACCCCTCCACTTT.

This chain uses TRBV2 with TRBJ2-2; D not resolved. CDR1 and CDR2 from the germline V gene are SNHLY and FYNNEI. The CDR3 is made up of 15 amino acids. With 4 bases removed from V and 0 bases from J, the gap between germline ends came to 9 bases. CDR3: CASSGEAANTGELFF. CDR3 in DNA: TGTGCCAGCAGTGGAGAGGCAGCGAACACCGGGGAGCTGTTTTTT.

V and J are TRBV6-4 and TRBJ2-5; D is unclear. From germline, CDR1 is MRHNA and CDR2 SNTAGT. This CDR3 is built from 16 residues. V was clipped by 2 bases and J by 1 base, with 14 bases between them. CDR3 coding DNA: TGTGCCAGCAGTGACCCTAACTCTATCCCCCAAGAGACCCAGTACTTC. This codes for CASSDPNSIPQETQYF.

The sample holds one count of this clone. Other DNA sequences of this sample code for an identical CDR3. CDR3 nucleotide sequence: TGTGCCAGCAGCCTTTCCAATGAGCAGTTCTTC. It translates to CASSLSNEQFF. The chain uses TRBV13 and TRBJ2-1, with D uncertain. CDR3 length: 11 residues. V was trimmed by 5 bases and J by 6 bases, leaving 5 bases between them. CDR1 and CDR2 from the germline V gene are PRHDT and FYEKMQ (reference sequence).